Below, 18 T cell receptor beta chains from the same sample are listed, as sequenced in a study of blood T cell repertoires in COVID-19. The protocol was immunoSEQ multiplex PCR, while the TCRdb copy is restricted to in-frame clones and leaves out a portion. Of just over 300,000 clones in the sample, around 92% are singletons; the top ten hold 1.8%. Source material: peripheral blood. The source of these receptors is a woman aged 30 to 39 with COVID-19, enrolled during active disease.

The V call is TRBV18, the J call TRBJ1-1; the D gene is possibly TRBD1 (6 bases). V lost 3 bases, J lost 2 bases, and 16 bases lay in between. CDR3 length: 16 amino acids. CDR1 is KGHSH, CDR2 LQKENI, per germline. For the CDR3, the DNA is TGTGCCAGCTCACCCACACACCCAGGGGCAAACACTGAAGCTTTCTTT. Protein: CASSPTHPGANTEAFF.

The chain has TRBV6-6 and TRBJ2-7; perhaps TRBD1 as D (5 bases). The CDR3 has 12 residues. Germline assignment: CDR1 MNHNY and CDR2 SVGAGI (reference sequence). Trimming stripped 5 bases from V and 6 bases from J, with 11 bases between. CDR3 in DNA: TGTGCCAGCAGTCCAGGGCCAAGCGAGCAGTACGTC. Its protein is CASSPGPSEQYV.

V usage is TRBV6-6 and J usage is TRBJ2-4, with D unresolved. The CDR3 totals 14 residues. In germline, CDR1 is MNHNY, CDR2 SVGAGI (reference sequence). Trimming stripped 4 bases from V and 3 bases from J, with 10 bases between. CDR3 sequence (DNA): TGTGCCAGCAGTTTGCGGAACCTCAAAAACATTCAGTACTTC. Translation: CASSLRNLKNIQYF.

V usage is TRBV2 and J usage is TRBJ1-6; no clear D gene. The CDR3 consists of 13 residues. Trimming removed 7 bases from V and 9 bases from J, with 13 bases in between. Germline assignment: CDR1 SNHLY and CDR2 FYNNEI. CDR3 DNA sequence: TGTGCCAGCAAACGAGACTCGGGTTCACCCCTCCACTTT. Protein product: CASKRDSGSPLHF.

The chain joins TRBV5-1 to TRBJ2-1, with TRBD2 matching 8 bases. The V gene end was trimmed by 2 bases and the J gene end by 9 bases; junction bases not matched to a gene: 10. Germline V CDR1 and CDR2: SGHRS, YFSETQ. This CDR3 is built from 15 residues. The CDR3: CASSFDGGAIGEQFF. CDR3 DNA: TGCGCCAGCAGCTTCGACGGGGGGGCCATCGGTGAGCAGTTCTTC.

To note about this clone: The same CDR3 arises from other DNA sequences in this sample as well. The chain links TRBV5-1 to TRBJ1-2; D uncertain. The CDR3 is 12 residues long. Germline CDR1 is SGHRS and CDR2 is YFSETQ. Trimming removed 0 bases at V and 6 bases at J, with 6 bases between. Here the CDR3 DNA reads TGCGCCAGCAGCTTGGGTCAAAATGGCTACACCTTC. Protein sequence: CASSLGQNGYTF.

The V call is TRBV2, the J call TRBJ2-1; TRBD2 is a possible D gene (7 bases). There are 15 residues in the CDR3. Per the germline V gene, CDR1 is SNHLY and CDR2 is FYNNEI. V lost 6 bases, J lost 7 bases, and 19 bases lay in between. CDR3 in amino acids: CASRNGGLGRNEQFF. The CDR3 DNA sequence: TGTGCCAGCAGGAACGGGGGGCTGGGTCGGAATGAGCAGTTCTTC.

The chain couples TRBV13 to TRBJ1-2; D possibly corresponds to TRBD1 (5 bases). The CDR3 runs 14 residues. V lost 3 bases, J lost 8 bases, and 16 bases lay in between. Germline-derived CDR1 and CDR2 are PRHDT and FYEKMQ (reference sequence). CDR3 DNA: TGTGCCAGCAGCTTCGGGCGGGGCTCGACAGGCTACACCTTC. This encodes CASSFGRGSTGYTF.

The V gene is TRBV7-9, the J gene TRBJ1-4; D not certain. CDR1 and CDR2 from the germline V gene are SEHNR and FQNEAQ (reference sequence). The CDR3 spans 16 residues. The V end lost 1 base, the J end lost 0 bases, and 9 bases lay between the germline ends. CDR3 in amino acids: CASSLGEFSTNEKLFF. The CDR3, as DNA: TGTGCCAGCAGCTTAGGGGAGTTCTCAACTAATGAAAAACTGTTTTTT.

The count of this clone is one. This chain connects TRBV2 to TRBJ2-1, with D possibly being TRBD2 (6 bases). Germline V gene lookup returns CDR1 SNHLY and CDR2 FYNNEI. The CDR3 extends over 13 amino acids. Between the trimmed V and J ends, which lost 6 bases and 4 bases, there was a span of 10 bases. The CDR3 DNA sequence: TGTGCCAGCAGAAGGACTAATTACAATGAGCAGTTCTTC. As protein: CASRRTNYNEQFF.

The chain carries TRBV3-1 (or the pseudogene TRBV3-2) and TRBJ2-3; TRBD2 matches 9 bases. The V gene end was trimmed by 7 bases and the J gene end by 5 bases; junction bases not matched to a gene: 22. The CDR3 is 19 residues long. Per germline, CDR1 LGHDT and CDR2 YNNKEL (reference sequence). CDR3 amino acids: CASTIEGSGSVYCVDTQYF. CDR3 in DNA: TGTGCCAGCACCATAGAAGGTAGCGGGAGTGTTTATTGTGTAGATACGCAGTATTTT.

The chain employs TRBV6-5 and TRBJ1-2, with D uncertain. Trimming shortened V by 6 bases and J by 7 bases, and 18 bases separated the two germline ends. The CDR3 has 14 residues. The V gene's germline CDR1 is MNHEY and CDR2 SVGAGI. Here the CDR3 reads CASSPSAGSIGYTF. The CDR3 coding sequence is TGTGCCAGCAGCCCCTCAGCGGGTTCGATTGGCTACACCTTC.

CDR3 protein: CASSPYTGQAVEKLFF. The CDR3 nucleotides read TGTGCCAGCTCACCATATACTGGACAGGCCGTCGAAAAACTGTTTTTT. The V and J genes are TRBV18 and TRBJ1-4, with 7 bases fitting TRBD1. The CDR3 sequence is 16 residues long. V was pared by 2 bases and J by 8 bases, with 11 bases of the junction left unmatched. Germline CDR1 is KGHSH and CDR2 is LQKENI. Using reference TRBV18 and TRBJ1-4 for the parts outside the CDR3, the full variable domain is NAGVMQNPRHLVRRRGQEARLRCSPMKGHSHVYWYRQLPEEGLKFMVYLQKENIIDESGMPKERFSAEFPKEGPSILRIQQVVRGDSAAYFCASSPYTGQAVEKLFFGSGTQLSVL.

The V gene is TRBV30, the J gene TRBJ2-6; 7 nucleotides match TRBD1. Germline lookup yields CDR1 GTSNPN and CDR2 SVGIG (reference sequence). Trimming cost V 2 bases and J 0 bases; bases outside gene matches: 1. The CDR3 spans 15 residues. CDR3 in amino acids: CAWSPGGSGANVLTF. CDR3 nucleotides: TGTGCCTGGAGTCCAGGGGGCTCTGGGGCCAACGTCCTGACTTTC. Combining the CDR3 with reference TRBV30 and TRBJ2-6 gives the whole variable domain SQTIHQWPATLVQPVGSPLSLECTVEGTSNPNLYWYRQAAGRGLQLLFYSVGIGQISSEVPQNLSASRPQDRQFILSSKKLLLSDSGFYLCAWSPGGSGANVLTFGAGSRLTVL.

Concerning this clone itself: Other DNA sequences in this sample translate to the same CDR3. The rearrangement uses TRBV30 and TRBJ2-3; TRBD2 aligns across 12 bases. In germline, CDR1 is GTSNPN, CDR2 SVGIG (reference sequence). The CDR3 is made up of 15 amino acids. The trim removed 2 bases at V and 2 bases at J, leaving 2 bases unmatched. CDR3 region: CAWSLAGGLTDTQYF. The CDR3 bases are TGTGCCTGGAGTCTAGCGGGGGGGCTCACAGATACGCAGTATTTT.

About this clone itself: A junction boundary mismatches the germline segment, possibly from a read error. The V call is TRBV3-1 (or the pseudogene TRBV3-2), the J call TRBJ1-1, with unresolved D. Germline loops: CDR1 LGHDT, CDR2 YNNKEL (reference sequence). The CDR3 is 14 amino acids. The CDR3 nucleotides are TGTGCCAGCAGCCTTAGCGCCGTGAACGCTGAAGCTTTCTTT. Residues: CASSLSAVNAEAFF.

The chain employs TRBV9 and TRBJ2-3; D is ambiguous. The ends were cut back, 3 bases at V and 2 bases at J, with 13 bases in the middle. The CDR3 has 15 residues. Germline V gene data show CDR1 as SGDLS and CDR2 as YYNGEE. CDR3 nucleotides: TGTGCCAGCAGCGCGACTCGCCGACCCACAGATACGCAGTATTTT. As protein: CASSATRRPTDTQYF.

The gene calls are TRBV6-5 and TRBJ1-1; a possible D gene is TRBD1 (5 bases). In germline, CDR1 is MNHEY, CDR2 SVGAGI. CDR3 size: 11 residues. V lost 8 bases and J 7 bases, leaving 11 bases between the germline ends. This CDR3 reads CASDRGIEAFF. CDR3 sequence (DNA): TGTGCCAGCGATCGGGGGATTGAAGCTTTCTTT.